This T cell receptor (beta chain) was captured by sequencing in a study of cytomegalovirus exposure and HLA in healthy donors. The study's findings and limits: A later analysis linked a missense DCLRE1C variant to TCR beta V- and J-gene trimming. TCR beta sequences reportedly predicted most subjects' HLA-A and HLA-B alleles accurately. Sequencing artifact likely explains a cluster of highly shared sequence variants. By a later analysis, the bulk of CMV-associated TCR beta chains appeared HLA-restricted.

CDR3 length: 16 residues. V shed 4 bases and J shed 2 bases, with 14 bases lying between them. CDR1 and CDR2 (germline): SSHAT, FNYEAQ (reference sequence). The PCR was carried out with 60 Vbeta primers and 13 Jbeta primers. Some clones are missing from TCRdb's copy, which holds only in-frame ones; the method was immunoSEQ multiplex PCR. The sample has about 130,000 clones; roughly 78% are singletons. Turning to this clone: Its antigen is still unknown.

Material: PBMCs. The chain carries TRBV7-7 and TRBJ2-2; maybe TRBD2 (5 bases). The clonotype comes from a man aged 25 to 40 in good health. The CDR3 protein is CASSWGVRANTGELFF. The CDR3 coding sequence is TGTGCCAGCAGCTGGGGAGTAAGGGCCAACACCGGGGAGCTGTTTTTT.